Following are 8 T cell receptor beta chains from one sample sequenced in a study of T cell repertoires in cytomegalovirus infection. TCRdb passed the reads through MiXCR, listing each CDR3 protein once. The data hold hundreds of thousands of distinct CDR3 sequences, with approximately 24% observed a single time. The sequencing input was CD8+ T cells from PBMCs. The source of these receptors is a human donor in good health (CMV status not recorded). Some clones in this sample may be carry-over from other donors' samples.

The chain carries TRBV6-6 and TRBJ2-1; unclear D gene. Germline values: CDR1 MNHNY, CDR2 SVGAGI (reference sequence). V lost 4 bases to trimming and J lost 6 bases, with 10 bases between them. CDR3 size: 13 residues. This chain's CDR3 is CASSFRGFNEQFF. Written as DNA, the CDR3 is TGTGCCAGCAGTTTCAGAGGTTTCAATGAGCAGTTCTTC.

This clonotype was detected many times. This chain joins TRBV20-1 and TRBJ1-5; D gene ambiguous. The CDR3 is 16 residues long. CDR1 is DFQATT, CDR2 SNEGSKA, per germline (reference sequence). The V and J ends lost 0 bases and 0 bases respectively, with 12 bases between them. The CDR3 DNA is TGCAGTGCTAGAGATCGGGCCGGGATTAGCAATCAGCCCCAGCATTTT. Protein sequence: CSARDRAGISNQPQHF.

This chain joins TRBV4-2 and TRBJ1-2; 10 nucleotides line up with TRBD1. This CDR3 region has 15 residues. V was clipped by 1 base and J by 6 bases; unmatched bases: 5. Germline loops: CDR1 LGHNA, CDR2 YNFKEQ. CDR3 protein: CASSQGRGQGDGYTF. DNA for the CDR3: TGTGCCAGCAGCCAAGGGCGAGGACAGGGGGATGGCTACACCTTC.

This chain joins TRBV5-6 and TRBJ1-2, with 8 bases lining up with TRBD1. CDR1 and CDR2 (germline): SGHDT, YYEEEE. The length of the CDR3 is 15 residues. V was clipped by 3 bases and J by 0 bases; unmatched bases: 4. For the CDR3, the DNA is TGTGCCAGCAGCTACGGACAGGGCCCTAACTATGGCTACACCTTC. This gives the protein CASSYGQGPNYGYTF.

This clonotype has just a few counts. V is TRBV4-2 and J is TRBJ1-1, with D tentatively TRBD1 (5 bases). Trimming cost V 4 bases and J 9 bases, with 12 bases left between them. The CDR3 totals 12 residues. Germline V CDR1 and CDR2: LGHNA, YNFKEQ. The CDR3 DNA reads TGTGCCAGCAGCCCCTCTGACAGACAAGCTTTCTTT. Its translation: CASSPSDRQAFF.

This CDR3 reads CSAPNRGYEQYF. CDR3 in DNA: TGCAGTGCACCGAACAGGGGCTACGAGCAGTACTTC. This chain joins TRBV20-1 and TRBJ2-7; 7 bases line up with TRBD1. J lost 3 bases, V lost 6 bases, and 5 bases had no gene match. CDR1 is DFQATT, CDR2 SNEGSKA, per germline (reference sequence). The CDR3 contains 12 residues.

This clonotype has just a few counts. The rearrangement links TRBV12-3 or TRBV12-4 to TRBJ1-1; maybe TRBD1 (5 bases). The CDR3 sequence is 15 residues long. V lost 10 bases and J lost 0, with 18 bases in between. The DNA for the CDR3 is TGTGCCACCGGTGGGGGGTTAGTCATGAACACTGAAGCTTTCTTT. This gives the protein CATGGGLVMNTEAFF.

The chain combines TRBV23-1 with TRBJ2-7; D may match TRBD1 or TRBD2 (5 bases each). TRBV23-1 is treated as an ORF (open reading frame) with a function not yet certain. The germline V and J ends were trimmed by 6 bases and 4 bases, with 19 bases remaining between them. CDR3 length: 15 amino acids. CDR3 protein: CASSFAGTQTYEQYV. Here the CDR3 DNA reads TGCGCCAGCAGCTTCGCCGGGACCCAGACTTACGAGCAGTACGTC.